The subject of this entry is one TCR beta chain. These data belong to a study of cytomegalovirus exposure and HLA in healthy donors. Per germline, CDR1 MNHEY and CDR2 SVGAGI. There are 15 residues in the CDR3. The trim removed 5 bases at V and 8 bases at J, leaving 6 bases unmatched. The PCR ran on 60 Vbeta and 13 Jbeta primers. TCRdb's table, derived via immunoSEQ multiplex PCR, lists solely in-frame clones and lacks some. This sample has fewer than 200,000 clones, with 9.5% found just once. The sequence was collected from a woman aged 30 to 39 in good health and CMV-seropositive. Sequencing used PBMCs. This sequence joins TRBV6-5 and TRBJ1-6; 10 bases agree with TRBD1. The DNA of the CDR3 is TGTGCCAGCAGTCCCACCGGGACAGGGGATTCACCCCTCCACTTT. Translation gives CASSPTGTGDSPLHF.